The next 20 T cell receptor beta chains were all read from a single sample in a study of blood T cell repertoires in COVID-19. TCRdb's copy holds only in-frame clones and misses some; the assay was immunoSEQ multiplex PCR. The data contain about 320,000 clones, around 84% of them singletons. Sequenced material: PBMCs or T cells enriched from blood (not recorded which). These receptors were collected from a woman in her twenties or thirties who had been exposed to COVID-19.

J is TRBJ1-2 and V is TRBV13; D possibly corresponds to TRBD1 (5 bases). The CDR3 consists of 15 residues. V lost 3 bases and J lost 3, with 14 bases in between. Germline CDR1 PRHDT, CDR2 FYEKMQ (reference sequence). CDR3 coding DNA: TGTGCCAGCAGCTTTGGCGCCGGAGGGGACTATGGCTACACCTTC. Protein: CASSFGAGGDYGYTF.

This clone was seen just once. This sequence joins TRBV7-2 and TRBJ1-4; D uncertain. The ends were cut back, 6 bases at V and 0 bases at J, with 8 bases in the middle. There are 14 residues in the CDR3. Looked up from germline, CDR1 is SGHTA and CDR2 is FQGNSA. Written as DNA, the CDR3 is TGTGCCAGCAGGAGAGAAGCAACTAATGAAAAACTGTTTTTT. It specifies CASRREATNEKLFF.

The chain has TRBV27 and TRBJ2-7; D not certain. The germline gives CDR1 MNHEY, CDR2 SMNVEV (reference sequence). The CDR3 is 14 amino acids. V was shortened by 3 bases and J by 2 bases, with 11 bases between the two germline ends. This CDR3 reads CASSFGLDAYEQYF. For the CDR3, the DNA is TGTGCCAGCAGTTTCGGCCTAGACGCCTACGAGCAGTACTTC.

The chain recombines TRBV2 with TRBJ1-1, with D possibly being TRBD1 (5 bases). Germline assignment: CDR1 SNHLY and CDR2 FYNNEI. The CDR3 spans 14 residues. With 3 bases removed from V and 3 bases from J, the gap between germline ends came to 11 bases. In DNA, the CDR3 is TGTGCCAGCAGTGATATAGGGGAGGACACTGAAGCTTTCTTT. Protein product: CASSDIGEDTEAFF. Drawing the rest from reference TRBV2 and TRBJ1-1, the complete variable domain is EPEVTQTPSHQVTQMGQEVILRCVPISNHLYFYWYRQILGQKVEFLVSFYNNEISEKSEIFDDQFSVERPDGSNFTLKIRSTKLEDSAMYFCASSDIGEDTEAFFGQGTRLTVV.

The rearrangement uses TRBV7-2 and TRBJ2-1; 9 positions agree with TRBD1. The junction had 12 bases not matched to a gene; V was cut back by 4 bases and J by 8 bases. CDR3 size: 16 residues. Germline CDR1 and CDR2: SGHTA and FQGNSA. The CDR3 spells CASSSLGRTGVYEQFF. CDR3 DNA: TGTGCCAGCAGCTCCCTGGGGCGGACAGGGGTCTATGAGCAGTTCTTC.

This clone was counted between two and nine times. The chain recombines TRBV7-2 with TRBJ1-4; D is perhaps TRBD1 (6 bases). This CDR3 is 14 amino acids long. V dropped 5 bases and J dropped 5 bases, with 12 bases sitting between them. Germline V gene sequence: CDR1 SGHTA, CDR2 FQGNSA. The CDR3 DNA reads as TGTGCCAGCAGCGCTTTCAGGGGCAATGAAAAACTGTTTTTT. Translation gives CASSAFRGNEKLFF. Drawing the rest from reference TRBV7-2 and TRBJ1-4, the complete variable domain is GAGVSQSPSNKVTEKGKDVELRCDPISGHTALYWYRQSLGQGLEFLIYFQGNSAPDKSGLPSDRFSAERTGGSVSTLTIQRTQQEDSAVYLCASSAFRGNEKLFFGSGTQLSVL.

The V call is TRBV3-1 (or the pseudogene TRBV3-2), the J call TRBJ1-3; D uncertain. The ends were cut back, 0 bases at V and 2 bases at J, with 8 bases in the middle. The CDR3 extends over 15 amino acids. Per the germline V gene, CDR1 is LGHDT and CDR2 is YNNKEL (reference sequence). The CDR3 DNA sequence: TGTGCCAGCAGCCAAGATGGGAGAACTGGAAACACCATATATTTT. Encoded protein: CASSQDGRTGNTIYF.

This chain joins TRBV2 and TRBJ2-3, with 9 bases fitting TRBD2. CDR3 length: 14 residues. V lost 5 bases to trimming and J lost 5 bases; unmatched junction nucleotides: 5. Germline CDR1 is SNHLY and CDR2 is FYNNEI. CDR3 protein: CASSLQTSGDTQYF. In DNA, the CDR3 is TGTGCCAGCAGTCTCCAGACTAGCGGAGATACGCAGTATTTT.

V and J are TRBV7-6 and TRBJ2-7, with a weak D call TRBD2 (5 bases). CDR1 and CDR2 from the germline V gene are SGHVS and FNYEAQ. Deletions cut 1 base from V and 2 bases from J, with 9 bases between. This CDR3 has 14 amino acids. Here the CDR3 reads CASSLVEGPYEQYF. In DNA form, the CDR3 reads TGTGCCAGCAGCTTAGTTGAGGGCCCCTACGAGCAGTACTTC. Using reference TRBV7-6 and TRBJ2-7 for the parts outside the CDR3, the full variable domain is GAGVSQSPRYKVTKRGQDVALRCDPISGHVSLYWYRQALGQGPEFLTYFNYEAQQDKSGLPNDRFSAERPEGSISTLTIQRTEQRDSAMYRCASSLVEGPYEQYFGPGTRLTVT.

This CDR3 reads CAWSLFTGGNGYTF. The CDR3 DNA reads TGTGCCTGGAGTTTATTCACAGGGGGAAATGGCTACACCTTC. This sequence joins TRBV30 and TRBJ1-2; 8 bases map to TRBD1. The CDR3 totals 14 residues. Per germline, CDR1 GTSNPN and CDR2 SVGIG (reference sequence). J gave up 6 bases and V 2 bases, and 8 bases lay outside the gene matches.

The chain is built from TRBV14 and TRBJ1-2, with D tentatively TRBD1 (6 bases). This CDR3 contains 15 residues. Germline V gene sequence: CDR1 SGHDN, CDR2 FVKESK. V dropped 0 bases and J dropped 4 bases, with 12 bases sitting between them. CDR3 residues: CASSQDAGVGYGYTF. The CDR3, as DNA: TGTGCCAGCAGCCAAGATGCAGGGGTGGGCTATGGCTACACCTTC.

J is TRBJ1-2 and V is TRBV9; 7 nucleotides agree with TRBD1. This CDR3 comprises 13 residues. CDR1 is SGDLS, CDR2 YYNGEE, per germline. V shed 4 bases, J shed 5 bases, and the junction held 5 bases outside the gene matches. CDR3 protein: CASSNPGGYGYTF. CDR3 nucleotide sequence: TGTGCCAGCAGCAACCCAGGGGGATATGGCTACACCTTC.

In DNA form, the CDR3 reads TGCGCCAGCAAGATCTCTGAGGGATTAGGTTGGAATGAGCAGTTCTTC. Protein product: CASKISEGLGWNEQFF. This chain links TRBV5-1 with TRBJ2-1; the D gene is possibly TRBD2 (5 bases). CDR1 is SGHRS and CDR2 is YFSETQ in the germline V gene. The V end lost 6 bases, the J end lost 7 bases, and 23 bases lay between the germline ends. There are 16 residues in the CDR3.

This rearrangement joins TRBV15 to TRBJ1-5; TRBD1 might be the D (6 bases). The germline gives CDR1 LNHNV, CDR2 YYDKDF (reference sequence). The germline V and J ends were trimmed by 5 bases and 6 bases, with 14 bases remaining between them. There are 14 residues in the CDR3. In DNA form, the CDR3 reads TGTGCCACCAGCGGCGGGGGGGGGCGTCAGCCCCAGCATTTT. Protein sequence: CATSGGGGRQPQHF.

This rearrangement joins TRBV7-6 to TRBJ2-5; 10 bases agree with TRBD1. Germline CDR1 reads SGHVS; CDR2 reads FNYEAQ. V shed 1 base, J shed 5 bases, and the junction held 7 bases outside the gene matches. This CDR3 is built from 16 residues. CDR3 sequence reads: CASSLEPSGQGETQYF. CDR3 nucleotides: TGTGCCAGCAGCTTAGAACCGTCGGGACAGGGGGAGACCCAGTACTTC.

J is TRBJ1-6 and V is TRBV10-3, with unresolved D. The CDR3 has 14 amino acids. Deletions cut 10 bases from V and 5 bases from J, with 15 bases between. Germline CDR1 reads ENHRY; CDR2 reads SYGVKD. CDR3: CATEAGIHNSPLHF. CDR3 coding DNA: TGTGCCACAGAAGCCGGGATACATAATTCACCCCTCCACTTT.

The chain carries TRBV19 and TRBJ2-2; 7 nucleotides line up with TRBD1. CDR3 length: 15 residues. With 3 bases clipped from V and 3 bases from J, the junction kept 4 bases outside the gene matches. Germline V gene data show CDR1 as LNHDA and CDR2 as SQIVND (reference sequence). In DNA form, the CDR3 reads TGTGCCAGTAGTATCTTGACAGGGCACACCGGGGAGCTGTTTTTT. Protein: CASSILTGHTGELFF.

CDR3 sequence (DNA): TGTGCCAGCTCCCTCCTGGCGGGAAGCGTCAATCAGCCCCAGCATTTT. Its translation: CASSLLAGSVNQPQHF. V usage is TRBV18 and J usage is TRBJ1-5; D gene uncertain. Germline V gene data show CDR1 as KGHSH and CDR2 as LQKENI. Trimming cost V 6 bases and J 3 bases, with 18 bases left between them. The CDR3 spans 16 residues.

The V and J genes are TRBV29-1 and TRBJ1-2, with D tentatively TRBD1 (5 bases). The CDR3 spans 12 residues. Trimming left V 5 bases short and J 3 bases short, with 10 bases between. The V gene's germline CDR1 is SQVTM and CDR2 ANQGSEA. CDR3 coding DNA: TGCAGCGTTATAGGGGAGGACTATGGCTACACCTTC. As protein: CSVIGEDYGYTF.

Here the CDR3 reads CASTAGQGYNSPLHF. As DNA, the CDR3 is TGTGCCAGTACCGCCGGACAGGGCTATAATTCACCCCTCCACTTT. V usage is TRBV19 and J usage is TRBJ1-6; TRBD1 matches 8 bases. Germline V gene sequence: CDR1 LNHDA, CDR2 SQIVND (reference sequence). The ends lost 7 bases at V and 3 bases at J; junction bases unmatched: 5. The CDR3 is 15 amino acids. Full variable domain (rest looked up from reference TRBV19 and TRBJ1-6): DGGITQSPKYLFRKEGQNVTLSCEQNLNHDAMYWYRQDPGQGLRLIYYSQIVNDFQKGDIAEGYSVSREKKESFPLTVTSAQKNPTAFYLCASTAGQGYNSPLHFGNGTRLTVT.